This TCR beta chain was sequenced during a study of blood T cell repertoires in COVID-19. Study information: Donors in the United States, Italy and Spain gave samples during acute or convalescent COVID-19. T cells, B-cell-depleted T cells, or PBMCs provided the cDNA or gDNA that served as material.

Study processing details: For nucleated cells, counts were estimated from reference gene primer amplification. Repertoires were generated with immunoSEQ multiplex PCR, while TCRdb's copy carries only in-frame clones and drops some. V, J and clone size derive from that table, while D and trimming were established from the DNA sequence. The sample contains about 68,000 clones, 85% to 90% of which appear only once. The sample taken for sequencing was peripheral blood. The clonotype originates from a man aged 45-65 years with acute or convalescent COVID-19.

CDR3 loop: CATSVGLGQVSQYF. CDR3 DNA: TGTGCCACCAGTGTGGGGCTAGGGCAGGTTTCGCAGTATTTT. The chain employs TRBV24-1 and TRBJ2-3; tentative D call: TRBD1 (5 bases). The CDR3 runs to 14 residues. V lost 5 bases and J lost 10, with 18 bases in between. Germline V gene data show CDR1 as KGHDR and CDR2 as SFDVKD.